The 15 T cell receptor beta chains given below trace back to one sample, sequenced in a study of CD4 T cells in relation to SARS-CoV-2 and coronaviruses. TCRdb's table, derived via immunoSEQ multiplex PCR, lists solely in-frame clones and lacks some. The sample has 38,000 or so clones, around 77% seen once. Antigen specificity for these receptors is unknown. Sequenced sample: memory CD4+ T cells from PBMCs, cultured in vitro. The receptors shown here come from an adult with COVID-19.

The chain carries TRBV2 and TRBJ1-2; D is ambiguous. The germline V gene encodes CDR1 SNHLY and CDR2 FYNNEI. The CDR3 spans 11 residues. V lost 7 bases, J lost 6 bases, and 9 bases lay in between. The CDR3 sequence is CASIGAHGYTF. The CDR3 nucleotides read TGTGCCAGCATAGGCGCTCATGGCTACACCTTC.

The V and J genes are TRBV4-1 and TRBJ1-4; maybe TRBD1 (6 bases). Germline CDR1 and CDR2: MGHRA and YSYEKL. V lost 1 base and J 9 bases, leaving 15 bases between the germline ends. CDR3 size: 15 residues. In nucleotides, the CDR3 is TGCGCCAGCAGCCAAGTCTCAGGGGATTTTCAAAAACTGTTTTTT. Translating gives CASSQVSGDFQKLFF.

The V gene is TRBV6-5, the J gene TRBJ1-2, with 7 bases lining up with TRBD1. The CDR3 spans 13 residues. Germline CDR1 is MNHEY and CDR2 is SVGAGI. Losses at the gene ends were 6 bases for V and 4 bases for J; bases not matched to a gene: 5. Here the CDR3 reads CASSSRTGYGYTF. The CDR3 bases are TGTGCCAGCAGCTCCCGGACAGGCTATGGCTACACCTTC.

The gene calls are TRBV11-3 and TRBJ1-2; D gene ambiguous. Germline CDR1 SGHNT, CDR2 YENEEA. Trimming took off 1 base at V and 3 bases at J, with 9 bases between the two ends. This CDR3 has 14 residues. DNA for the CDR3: TGTGCCAGCAGCTTAGCCCCCGAAGACTATGGCTACACCTTC. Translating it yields CASSLAPEDYGYTF.

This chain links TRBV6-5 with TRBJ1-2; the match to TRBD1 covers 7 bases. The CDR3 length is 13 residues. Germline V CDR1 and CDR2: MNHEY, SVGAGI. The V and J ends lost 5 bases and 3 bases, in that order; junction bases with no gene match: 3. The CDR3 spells CASSPDRYYGYTF. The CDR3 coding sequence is TGTGCCAGCAGTCCGGACAGGTACTATGGCTACACCTTC.

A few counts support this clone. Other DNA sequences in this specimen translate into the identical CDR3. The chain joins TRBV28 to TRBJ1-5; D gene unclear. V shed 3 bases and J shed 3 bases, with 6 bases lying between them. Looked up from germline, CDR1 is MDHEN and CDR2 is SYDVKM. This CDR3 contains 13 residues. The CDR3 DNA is TGTGCCAGCAGTTTTTCGTCCAATCAGCCCCAGCATTTT. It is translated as CASSFSSNQPQHF.

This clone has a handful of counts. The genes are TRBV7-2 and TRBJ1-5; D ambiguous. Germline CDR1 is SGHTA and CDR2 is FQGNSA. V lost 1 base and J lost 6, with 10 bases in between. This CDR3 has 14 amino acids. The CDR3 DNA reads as TGTGCCAGCAGCTTAGAATACATCGGTCAGCCCCAGCATTTT. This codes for CASSLEYIGQPQHF. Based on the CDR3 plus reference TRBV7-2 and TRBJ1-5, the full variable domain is GAGVSQSPSNKVTEKGKDVELRCDPISGHTALYWYRQSLGQGLEFLIYFQGNSAPDKSGLPSDRFSAERTGGSVSTLTIQRTQQEDSAVYLCASSLEYIGQPQHFGDGTRLSIL.

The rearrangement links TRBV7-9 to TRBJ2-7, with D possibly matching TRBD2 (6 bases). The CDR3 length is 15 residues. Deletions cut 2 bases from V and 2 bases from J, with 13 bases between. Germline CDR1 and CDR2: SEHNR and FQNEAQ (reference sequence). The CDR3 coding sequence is TGTGCCAGCAGCTTATATCGGCGGAGGGCCTACGAGCAGTACTTC. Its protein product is CASSLYRRRAYEQYF.

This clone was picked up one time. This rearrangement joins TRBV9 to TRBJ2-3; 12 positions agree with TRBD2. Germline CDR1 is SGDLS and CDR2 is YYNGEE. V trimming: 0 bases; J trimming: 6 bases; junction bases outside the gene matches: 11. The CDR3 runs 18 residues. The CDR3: CASSVGISRLAGADTQYF. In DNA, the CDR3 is TGTGCCAGCAGCGTAGGAATTTCGAGACTAGCGGGAGCGGATACGCAGTATTTT.

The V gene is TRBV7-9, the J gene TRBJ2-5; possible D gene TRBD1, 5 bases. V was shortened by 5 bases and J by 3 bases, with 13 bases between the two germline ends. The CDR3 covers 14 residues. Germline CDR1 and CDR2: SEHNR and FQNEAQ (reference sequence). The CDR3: CASSPIDREETQYF. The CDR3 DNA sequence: TGTGCCAGCAGCCCGATCGACAGAGAAGAGACCCAGTACTTC.

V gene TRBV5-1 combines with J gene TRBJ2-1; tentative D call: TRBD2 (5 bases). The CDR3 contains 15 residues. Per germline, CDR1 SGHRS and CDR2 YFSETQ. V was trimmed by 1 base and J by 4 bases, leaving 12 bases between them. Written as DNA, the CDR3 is TGCGCCAGCAGCTTGTTACCGGGGTCTTACAATGAGCAGTTCTTC. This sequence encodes CASSLLPGSYNEQFF.

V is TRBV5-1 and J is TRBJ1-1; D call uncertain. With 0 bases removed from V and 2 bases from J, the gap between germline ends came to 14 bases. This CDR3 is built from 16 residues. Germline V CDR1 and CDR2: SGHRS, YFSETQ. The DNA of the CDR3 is TGCGCCAGCAGCTTGGATTTTGGGAGAATAAACACTGAAGCTTTCTTT. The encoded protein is CASSLDFGRINTEAFF.

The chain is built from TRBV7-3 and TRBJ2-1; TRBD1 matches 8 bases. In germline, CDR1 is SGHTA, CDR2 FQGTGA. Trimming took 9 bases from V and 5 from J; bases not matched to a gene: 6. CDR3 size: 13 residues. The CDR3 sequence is CARVDRADNEQFF. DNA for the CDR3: TGTGCCAGGGTGGACAGGGCCGACAATGAGCAGTTCTTC.

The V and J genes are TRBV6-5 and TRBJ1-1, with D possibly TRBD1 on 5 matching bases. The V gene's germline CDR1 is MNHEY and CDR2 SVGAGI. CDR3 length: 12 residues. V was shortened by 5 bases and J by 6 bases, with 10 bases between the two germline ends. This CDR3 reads CASSRGDSEAFF. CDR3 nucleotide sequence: TGTGCCAGCAGTCGGGGGGACTCTGAAGCTTTCTTT.

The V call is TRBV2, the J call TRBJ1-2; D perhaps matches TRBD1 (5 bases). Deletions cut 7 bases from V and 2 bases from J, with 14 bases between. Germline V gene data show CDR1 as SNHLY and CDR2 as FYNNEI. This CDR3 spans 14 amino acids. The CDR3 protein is CASKGSTNNYGYTF. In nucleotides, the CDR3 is TGTGCCAGCAAGGGGTCAACGAACAACTATGGCTACACCTTC.